This TCR beta chain emerged from a study of monozygotic twins with inflammatory bowel disease. Whole-study findings and limits: Findings did not support one strong IBD-associated signal or clonotype.

One entry per CDR3 protein, without DNA, is what TCRdb gives after re-calling the 5' RACE reads. This table holds approximately 150,000 distinct CDR3 sequences. Comments on this clonotype: Its antigen is still unknown.

CDR3 size: 15 residues. The V gene's germline CDR1 is LNHDA and CDR2 SQIVND (reference sequence). The V call is TRBV19, the J call TRBJ1-1. The clonotype was recovered from a human donor with ulcerative colitis or Crohn's disease, or a healthy co-twin of an affected twin (not recorded which). The sample taken for sequencing was blood. The CDR3 loop reads CASIRDYGANTEAFF.